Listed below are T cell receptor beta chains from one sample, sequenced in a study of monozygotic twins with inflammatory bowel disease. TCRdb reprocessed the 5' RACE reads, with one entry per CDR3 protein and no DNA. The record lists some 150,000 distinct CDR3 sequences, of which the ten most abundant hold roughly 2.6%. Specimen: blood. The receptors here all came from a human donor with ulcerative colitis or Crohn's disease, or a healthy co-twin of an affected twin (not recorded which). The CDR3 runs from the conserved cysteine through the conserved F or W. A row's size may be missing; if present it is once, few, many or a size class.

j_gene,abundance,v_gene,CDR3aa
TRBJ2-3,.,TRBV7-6,CASSLEYAAGGADTQYF
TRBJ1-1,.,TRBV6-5,CASTRGSTEAFF
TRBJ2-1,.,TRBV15,CATSTILAQEQFF
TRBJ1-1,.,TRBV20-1,CSARAPPANTEAFF
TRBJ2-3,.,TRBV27,CASSPLDSTDTQYF
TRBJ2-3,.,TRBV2,CASSGDSPDTQYF
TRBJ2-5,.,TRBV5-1,CASSTSSPETQYF
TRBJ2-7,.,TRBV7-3,CASSLGTGGRSSYEQYF
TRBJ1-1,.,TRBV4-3,CASSQGGGGNTEAFF
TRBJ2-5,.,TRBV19,CASSIGWGSRQLQETQYF
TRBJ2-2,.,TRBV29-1,CSAPNLAGAEWTGELFF
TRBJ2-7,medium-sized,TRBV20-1,CSARDPVTSSYEQYF
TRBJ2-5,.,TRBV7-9,CASSRETGGGETQYF
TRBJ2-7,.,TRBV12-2,CASRIYYEQYF
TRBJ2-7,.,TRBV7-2,CASSLGQPSYEQYF
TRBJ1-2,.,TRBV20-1,CSVTTGTDYTF
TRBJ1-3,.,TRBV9,CASGGTAGNTIYF
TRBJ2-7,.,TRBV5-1,CASSMTSAGSYEQYF
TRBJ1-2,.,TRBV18,CASSPPPQGPSFNYGYTF
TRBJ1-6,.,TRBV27,CASSLYPRSPLHF
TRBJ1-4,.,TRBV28,CASSFGDATNEKLFF
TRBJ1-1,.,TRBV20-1,CSARDGTGGSGEAFF
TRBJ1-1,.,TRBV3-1,CASSTHDSNTEAFF
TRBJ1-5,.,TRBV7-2,CASGESSNQPQHF
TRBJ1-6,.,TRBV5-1,CASSVGQGNSPLHF
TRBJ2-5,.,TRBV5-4,CASRDGLAGGETQYF